What follows is one T cell receptor (beta chain) and its context. No antigen is known for it. The record originates from a study of T cell responses to AZD1222 COVID-19 vaccine. Some clones are missing from TCRdb's copy, which holds only in-frame ones; the method was immunoSEQ multiplex PCR. The table has 130,000 to 150,000 clones, about 86% seen once; the top ten hold about 5%. V shed 3 bases, J shed 4 bases, and the junction held 3 bases outside the gene matches. This CDR3 is built from 13 residues. Germline V gene lookup returns CDR1 GTSNPN and CDR2 SVGIG (reference sequence). Study observations and caveats: The study identified only a handful of AZD1222 recipients as seropositive at baseline.

This TCR derives from an adult who received the AZD1222 COVID-19 vaccine. V usage is TRBV30 and J usage is TRBJ1-5, with 7 bases lining up with TRBD1. Material: peripheral blood, obtained 28 days after the second AZD1222 dose. The CDR3 nucleotides are TGTGCCTGGAGCCCGGGACAGAATCAGCCCCAGCATTTT. Protein: CAWSPGQNQPQHF.